This TCR beta chain stems from a study of blood T cell repertoires in COVID-19. Study-wide background: Spain, Italy and the United States supplied samples that represented acute and convalescent COVID-19. The analysed material was cDNA or gDNA that came from T cells, B-cell-depleted T cells, or PBMCs.

The protocol was immunoSEQ multiplex PCR, while the TCRdb copy is restricted to in-frame clones and leaves out a portion. This table holds under 300,000 clones, around 87% found once. Followed over time, Seattle patients had been enrolled while infection was active. Per the germline V gene, CDR1 is SGHTS and CDR2 is YDEGEE. V lost 2 bases, J lost 2 bases, and 12 bases lay in between. The CDR3 is made up of 15 amino acids. The receptor was isolated from a woman aged 60-75 years with COVID-19, enrolled during active disease. The chain recombines TRBV5-8 with TRBJ2-3, with D perhaps matching TRBD2 (7 bases). Sequenced sample: peripheral blood. The CDR3 bases are TGTGCCAGCAGCTTTGCGGGGGCACACACAGATACGCAGTATTTT. Amino acid sequence: CASSFAGAHTDTQYF.